These 22 T cell receptor beta chains were sequenced from one sample in a study of T cells after yellow fever vaccination. TCRdb used MiXCR to reprocess the 5' RACE reads, holding one entry per CDR3 protein. The sample holds about 63,000 distinct CDR3 sequences, 6% to 7.5% seen once. Source: CD8+ T cells sorted from PBMCs, taken 15 days after the yellow fever booster vaccination. These receptors were collected from a man aged 25-45 years who received the YFV17D yellow fever vaccine.

This clonotype has ten or more counts. The chain carries TRBV25-1 and TRBJ2-7, with TRBD1 identical over 9 bases. J lost 6 bases, V lost 6 bases, and 12 bases had no gene match. This CDR3 spans 15 amino acids. Germline lookup yields CDR1 MGHDK and CDR2 SYGVNS. CDR3 loop: CASSSPGQGVLEQYF. In nucleotides, the CDR3 is TGTGCCAGCAGCTCTCCGGGACAGGGAGTTCTCGAGCAGTACTTC.

This clonotype showed up many times. The V call is TRBV7-2, the J call TRBJ2-5; D call uncertain. V shed 7 bases and J shed 1 base, with 13 bases lying between them. Germline CDR1 reads SGHTA; CDR2 reads FQGNSA. The CDR3 runs to 14 residues. The CDR3 coding sequence is TGTGCCAGCAACATTCTGGGAAGCCAAGAGACCCAGTACTTC. Translating gives CASNILGSQETQYF.

This clonotype was seen repeatedly, ten times or more. V usage is TRBV12-3 or TRBV12-4 and J usage is TRBJ1-4; 7 nucleotides match TRBD1. The CDR3 loop spans 14 amino acids. The J segment lost 5 bases and the V segment lost 6 bases, leaving 6 bases of the junction unmatched. The CDR3 region has the DNA TGTGCCAGCAGGCTGGGACAGAGGAATGAAAAACTGTTTTTT. Its protein is CASRLGQRNEKLFF.

This clonotype was seen ten or more times. V usage is TRBV29-1 and J usage is TRBJ2-7; TRBD1 matches at 8 bases. Trimming took 3 bases from V and 3 from J; bases not matched to a gene: 4. The CDR3 totals 13 residues. The germline V gene has CDR1 SQVTM and CDR2 ANQGSEA. The CDR3 loop reads CSVDPGTGYEQYF. The CDR3 nucleotides are TGCAGCGTTGATCCAGGGACAGGCTACGAGCAGTACTTC.

The table lists this clonotype with many counts. This sequence joins TRBV7-9 and TRBJ2-2; D not resolved. The CDR3 totals 13 residues. Germline CDR1 SEHNR, CDR2 FQNEAQ (reference sequence). Trimming left V 3 bases short and J 4 bases short, with 6 bases between. The CDR3 reads CASSLGATGELFF. The CDR3 coding sequence is TGTGCCAGCAGCTTGGGCGCCACCGGGGAGCTGTTTTTT.

This clonotype came up many times. The rearrangement joins TRBV24-1 to TRBJ2-3; D remains ambiguous. V lost 4 bases and J 10 bases, leaving 14 bases between the germline ends. CDR3 length: 13 residues. The germline V gene has CDR1 KGHDR and CDR2 SFDVKD. Written as DNA, the CDR3 is TGTGCCACCAGTGACTACAACTCCGGCGCGCAGTATTTT. Its protein product is CATSDYNSGAQYF.

The sample holds a few counts of this clonotype. The chain has TRBV20-1 and TRBJ2-1; possible D gene TRBD2, 7 bases. CDR3 size: 14 residues. In germline, CDR1 is DFQATT, CDR2 SNEGSKA (reference sequence). The V and J ends lost 3 bases and 5 bases respectively, with 14 bases between them. CDR3: CSASRGGGHNEQFF. CDR3 sequence (DNA): TGCAGTGCTAGTAGGGGAGGGGGACACAATGAGCAGTTCTTC.

This clonotype was seen repeatedly, ten times or more. V usage is TRBV2 and J usage is TRBJ2-5, with 7 bases that match TRBD2. Germline CDR1 reads SNHLY; CDR2 reads FYNNEI. V shed 1 base, J shed 5 bases, and the junction held 4 bases outside the gene matches. The CDR3 contains 14 residues. The CDR3 coding sequence is TGTGCCAGCAGTGAAGTAGGGGACTACGAGACCCAGTACTTC. Translation: CASSEVGDYETQYF.

This clonotype appeared many times. V is TRBV15 and J is TRBJ2-7; no clear D. The CDR3 spans 12 residues. Germline V gene lookup returns CDR1 LNHNV and CDR2 YYDKDF (reference sequence). V was pared by 5 bases and J by 7 bases, with 12 bases between. This chain's CDR3 is CATSGNSREQYF. The CDR3 nucleotides read TGTGCCACCAGCGGGAACAGCAGGGAGCAGTACTTC.

This clonotype was seen repeatedly, ten times or more. The chain couples TRBV7-9 to TRBJ2-1; D gene uncertain. The CDR3 sequence is 12 residues long. Trimming pared 5 bases from V and 8 bases from J, leaving 10 bases between. CDR1 is SEHNR and CDR2 is FQNEAQ in the germline V gene (reference sequence). The CDR3 reads CASSPPLDEQFF. CDR3 coding DNA: TGTGCCAGCAGCCCCCCCTTAGATGAGCAGTTCTTC.

This clonotype was seen repeatedly, ten times or more. The chain employs TRBV29-1 and TRBJ2-2, with D unresolved. With 2 bases removed from V and 2 bases from J, the gap between germline ends came to 6 bases. CDR3 length equals 13 residues. The germline V gene encodes CDR1 SQVTM and CDR2 ANQGSEA. In nucleotides, the CDR3 is TGCAGCGTTGAAATGGACAACACCGGGGAGCTGTTTTTT. Amino acids: CSVEMDNTGELFF.

This clonotype showed up many times. The genes are TRBV20-1 and TRBJ2-7; 10 bases are shared with TRBD1. From germline, CDR1 is DFQATT and CDR2 SNEGSKA (reference sequence). The CDR3 has 15 amino acids. V shed 3 bases, J shed 6 bases, and the junction held 11 bases outside the gene matches. CDR3: CSASLAGTGAAEQYF. CDR3 DNA: TGCAGTGCTAGCCTAGCCGGGACAGGGGCGGCCGAGCAGTACTTC.

In this sample, this clonotype turned up many times. The gene calls are TRBV18 and TRBJ2-7; D unresolved. Trimming took off 6 bases at V and 3 bases at J, with 18 bases between the two ends. From germline, CDR1 is KGHSH and CDR2 LQKENI. The CDR3 runs 15 residues. CDR3 loop: CASSQTSTGRYEQYF. The CDR3 DNA follows: TGTGCCAGCTCTCAAACATCAACGGGCCGCTACGAGCAGTACTTC.

The DNA of the CDR3 is TGTGCCAGTAAAGTTAGCGGGTCTGGGGGCAATGAGCGTTTCTTC. Translated: CASKVSGSGGNERFF. The genes are TRBV19 and TRBJ2-1, with D tentatively TRBD2 (7 bases). From germline, CDR1 is LNHDA and CDR2 SQIVND (reference sequence). Trimming stripped 7 bases from V and 16 bases from J, with 29 bases between. The CDR3 consists of 15 residues.

This clonotype was detected many times. V gene TRBV11-2 combines with J gene TRBJ2-7; no clear D. Trimming left V 4 bases short and J 6 bases short, with 10 bases between. Germline loops: CDR1 SGHAT, CDR2 FQNNGV. CDR3 length equals 12 residues. In DNA form, the CDR3 reads TGTGCCAGCAGCTCCCTCGATAGCGAGCAGTACTTC. Protein: CASSSLDSEQYF.

This clonotype has at least ten counts. This chain connects TRBV27 to TRBJ2-1; 9 nucleotides line up with TRBD1. CDR1 is MNHEY and CDR2 is SMNVEV in the germline V gene (reference sequence). CDR3 length equals 16 residues. V shed 7 bases, J shed 6 bases, and the junction held 13 bases outside the gene matches. The CDR3 protein is CASTPSSGQGSNEQFF. The CDR3, as DNA: TGTGCCAGCACCCCGAGCTCGGGACAGGGTTCCAATGAGCAGTTCTTC.

This clonotype was seen many times. CDR3 sequence: CASSHLARTTSGRPESEQFF. The CDR3 DNA reads TGCGCCAGCAGTCACCTCGCTAGGACGACTAGCGGGAGGCCCGAGAGTGAGCAGTTCTTC. The gene calls are TRBV23-1 and TRBJ2-1, with 13 bases matching TRBD2. TRBV23-1 carries the ORF label, with uncertain function. J was trimmed by 9 bases and V by 3 bases; bases with no gene match: 20. The CDR3 loop spans 20 amino acids.

This clonotype has only one observation. With a much larger clone just one base away, this may be a read error. This chain links TRBV4-1 with TRBJ2-7; D is possibly TRBD2 (6 bases). The CDR3 sequence is 16 residues long. Per germline, CDR1 MGHRA and CDR2 YSYEKL. In DNA form, the CDR3 reads TGCGCCAGCAGCAAAGACCCAGGGATGCGGGACCACGAGCAGTACTTC. Translated: CASSKDPGMRDHEQYF.

This clonotype was found many times. The chain links TRBV7-9 to TRBJ1-4; perhaps TRBD1 as D (6 bases). CDR1 and CDR2 from the germline V gene are SEHNR and FQNEAQ (reference sequence). Trimming stripped 5 bases from V and 7 bases from J, with 14 bases between. This CDR3 has 14 residues. CDR3 protein: CASSHREGSEKLFF. As DNA, the CDR3 is TGTGCCAGCAGCCACAGGGAAGGCAGTGAAAAACTGTTTTTT.

This clonotype has ten or more counts. The gene calls are TRBV4-3 and TRBJ1-1; D remains unclear. The CDR3 is 14 residues long. Germline V CDR1 and CDR2: LGHNA, YSLEER. V was clipped by 1 base and J by 1 base, with 7 bases between them. CDR3 region: CASSQVDANTEAFF. CDR3 DNA sequence: TGCGCCAGCAGCCAAGTCGACGCGAACACTGAAGCTTTCTTT.

This clonotype has a count of ten or more. The chain couples TRBV28 to TRBJ2-1; no clear D. From germline, CDR1 is MDHEN and CDR2 SYDVKM. Trimming left V 3 bases short and J 9 bases short, with 9 bases between. CDR3 length: 12 amino acids. CDR3 protein: CASSFPELEQFF. In nucleotides, the CDR3 is TGTGCCAGCAGTTTTCCGGAGCTTGAGCAGTTCTTC.

This clonotype came up many times. The chain employs TRBV27 and TRBJ2-7; D gene ambiguous. CDR1 and CDR2 (germline): MNHEY, SMNVEV (reference sequence). V lost 6 bases, J lost 2 bases, and 11 bases lay in between. The CDR3 is 13 residues long. This chain's CDR3 is CASSAGPTYEQYF. CDR3 sequence (DNA): TGTGCCAGCAGCGCTGGACCCACCTACGAGCAGTACTTC.